This T cell receptor (beta chain) was documented in a study of preoperative IRX-2 immunotherapy in early breast cancer. This table comes from immunoSEQ multiplex PCR, and its TCRdb copy is limited to in-frame clones, with some not included. The profile shows 40,000 to 50,000 clones, 60% to 80% of them singletons. As to treatment: preoperative locoregional IRX-2 cytokine immunotherapy. Preoperative locoregional IRX-2 cytokine immunotherapy was tested in the phase Ib source study. The CDR3 length is 13 residues. The ends lost 6 bases at V and 6 bases at J; junction bases unmatched: 4. In germline, CDR1 is LNHDA, CDR2 SQIVND (reference sequence).

The specimen comprised tumor tissue, sampled after IRX-2 immunotherapy. This clonotype was obtained from a human donor with breast cancer. The rearrangement joins TRBV19 to TRBJ2-2, with TRBD1 matching over 7 bases. In nucleotides, the CDR3 is TGTGCCAGTAGCGACAGGGCGGCCGGGGAGCTGTTTTTT. It codes for CASSDRAAGELFF.